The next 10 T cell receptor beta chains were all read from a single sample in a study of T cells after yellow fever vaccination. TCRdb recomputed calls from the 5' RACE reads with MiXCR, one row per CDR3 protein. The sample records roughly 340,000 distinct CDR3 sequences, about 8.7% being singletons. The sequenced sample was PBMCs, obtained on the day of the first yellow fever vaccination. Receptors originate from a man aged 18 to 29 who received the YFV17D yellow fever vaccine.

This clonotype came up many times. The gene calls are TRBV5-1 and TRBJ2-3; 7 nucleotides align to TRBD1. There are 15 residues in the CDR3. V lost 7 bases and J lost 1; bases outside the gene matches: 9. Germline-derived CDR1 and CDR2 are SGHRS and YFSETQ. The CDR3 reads CASVQGDSRTDTQYF. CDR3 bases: TGCGCCAGCGTACAAGGGGACAGCCGCACAGATACGCAGTATTTT.

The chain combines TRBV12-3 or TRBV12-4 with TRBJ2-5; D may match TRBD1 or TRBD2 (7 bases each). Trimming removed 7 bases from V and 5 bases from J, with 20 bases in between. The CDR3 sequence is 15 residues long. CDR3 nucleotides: TGTGCCAGCACCCTGCAGGGGGGGGCCAGGGAGACCCAGTACTTC. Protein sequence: CASTLQGGARETQYF.

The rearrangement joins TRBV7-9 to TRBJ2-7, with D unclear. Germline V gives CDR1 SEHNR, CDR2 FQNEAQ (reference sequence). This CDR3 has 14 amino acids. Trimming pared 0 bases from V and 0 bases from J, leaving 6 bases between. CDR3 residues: CASSLADNSYEQYF. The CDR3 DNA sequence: TGTGCCAGCAGCTTAGCCGACAACTCCTACGAGCAGTACTTC. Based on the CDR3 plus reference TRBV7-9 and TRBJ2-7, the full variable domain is DTGVSQNPRHKITKRGQNVTFRCDPISEHNRLYWYRQTLGQGPEFLTYFQNEAQLEKSRLLSDRFSAERPKGSFSTLEIQRTEQGDSAMYLCASSLADNSYEQYFGPGTRLTVT.

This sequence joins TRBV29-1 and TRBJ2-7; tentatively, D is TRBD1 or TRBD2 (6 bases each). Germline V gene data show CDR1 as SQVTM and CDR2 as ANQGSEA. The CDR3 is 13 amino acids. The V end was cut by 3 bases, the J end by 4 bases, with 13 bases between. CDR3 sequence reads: CSVDHGGWYEQYV. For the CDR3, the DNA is TGCAGCGTTGATCACGGGGGCTGGTACGAGCAGTACGTC.

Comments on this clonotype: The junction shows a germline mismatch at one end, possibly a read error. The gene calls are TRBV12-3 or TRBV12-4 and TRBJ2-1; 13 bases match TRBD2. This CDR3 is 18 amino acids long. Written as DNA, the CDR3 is TGTGCCATCAGTTTGAGGACTAGCGGGGGTTTCACCTACAATGAGCAGTTCTTC. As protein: CAISLRTSGGFTYNEQFF.

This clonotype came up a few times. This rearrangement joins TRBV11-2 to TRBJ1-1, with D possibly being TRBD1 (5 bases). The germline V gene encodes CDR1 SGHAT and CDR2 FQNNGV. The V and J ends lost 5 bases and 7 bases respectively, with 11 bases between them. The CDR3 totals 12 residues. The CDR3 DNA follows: TGTGCCAGCAGCCCCCGCGGGGGTGAAGCTTTCTTT. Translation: CASSPRGGEAFF.

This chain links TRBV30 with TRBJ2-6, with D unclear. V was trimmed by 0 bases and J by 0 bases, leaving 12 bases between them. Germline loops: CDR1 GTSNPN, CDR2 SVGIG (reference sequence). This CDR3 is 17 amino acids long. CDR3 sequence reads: CAWSVSGRFSGANVLTF. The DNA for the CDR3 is TGTGCCTGGAGTGTAAGTGGCAGATTCTCTGGGGCCAACGTCCTGACTTTC.

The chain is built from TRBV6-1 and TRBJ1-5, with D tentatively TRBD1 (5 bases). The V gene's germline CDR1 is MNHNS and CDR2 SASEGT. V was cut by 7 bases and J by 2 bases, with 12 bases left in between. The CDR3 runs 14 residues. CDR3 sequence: CASNGGLGNQPQHF. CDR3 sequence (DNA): TGTGCCAGCAACGGGGGATTGGGCAATCAGCCCCAGCATTTT.

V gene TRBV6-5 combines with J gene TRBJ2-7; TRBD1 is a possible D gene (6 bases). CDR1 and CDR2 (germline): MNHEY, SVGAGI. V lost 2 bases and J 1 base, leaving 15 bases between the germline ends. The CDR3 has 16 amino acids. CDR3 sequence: CASSYPQGRVSYEQYF. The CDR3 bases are TGTGCCAGCAGTTACCCCCAGGGGAGAGTTTCCTACGAGCAGTACTTC.

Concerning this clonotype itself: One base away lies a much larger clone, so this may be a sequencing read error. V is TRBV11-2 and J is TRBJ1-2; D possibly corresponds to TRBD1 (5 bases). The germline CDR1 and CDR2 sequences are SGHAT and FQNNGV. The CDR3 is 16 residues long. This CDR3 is CPSRAPYEGLEDGYTF. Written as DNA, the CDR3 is TGTCCCAGCAGGGCCCCGTATGAGGGGCTAGAGGATGGCTACACCTTC.